Listed here are 12 T cell receptor beta chains from one sample, sequenced in a study of blood T cell repertoires in COVID-19. Some clones are missing from TCRdb's copy, which holds only in-frame ones; the method was immunoSEQ multiplex PCR. The sample has fewer than 65,000 clones; 70% to 90% are singletons. The sequenced sample was peripheral blood. The receptors were gathered from a man aged 55 to 70 with acute or convalescent COVID-19.

This chain links TRBV4-1 with TRBJ1-5; D is uncertain. V lost 1 base and J 2 bases, leaving 9 bases between the germline ends. CDR1 is MGHRA and CDR2 is YSYEKL in the germline V gene. CDR3 size: 15 residues. In nucleotides, the CDR3 is TGCGCCAGCAGCCAAGTAGTCGTAGGCAATCAGCCCCAGCATTTT. Its protein is CASSQVVVGNQPQHF.

J is TRBJ2-5 and V is TRBV19, with TRBD1 as a possible D gene (5 bases). Germline V CDR1 and CDR2: LNHDA, SQIVND (reference sequence). The CDR3 is made up of 15 amino acids. With 0 bases removed from V and 5 bases from J, the gap between germline ends came to 13 bases. Here the CDR3 reads CASSIDGQGGETQYF. DNA for the CDR3: TGTGCCAGTAGTATAGATGGGCAGGGTGGGGAGACCCAGTACTTC. The variable domain in full, with the rest retrieved from reference TRBV19 and TRBJ2-5, is DGGITQSPKYLFRKEGQNVTLSCEQNLNHDAMYWYRQDPGQGLRLIYYSQIVNDFQKGDIAEGYSVSREKKESFPLTVTSAQKNPTAFYLCASSIDGQGGETQYFGPGTRLLVL.

This clone has only a few counts. The gene calls are TRBV4-1 and TRBJ2-3; the D gene is possibly TRBD2 (5 bases). Germline values: CDR1 MGHRA, CDR2 YSYEKL. With 2 bases removed from V and 3 bases from J, the gap between germline ends came to 15 bases. This CDR3 has 16 amino acids. CDR3 in DNA: TGCGCCAGCAGCCAATCCCCGGGATCTTCAACAGATACGCAGTATTTT. Protein sequence: CASSQSPGSSTDTQYF.

The CDR3 region is CASSQGGVTGYTF. The CDR3 nucleotides are TGTGCCAGCAGCCAAGGGGGGGTTACGGGCTACACCTTC. V usage is TRBV3-1 (or the pseudogene TRBV3-2) and J usage is TRBJ1-2; D possibly corresponds to TRBD1 (5 bases). This CDR3 region has 13 residues. CDR1 is LGHDT, CDR2 YNNKEL, per germline (reference sequence). The V end lost 1 base, the J end lost 8 bases, and 11 bases lay between the germline ends.

The V call is TRBV5-6, the J call TRBJ1-5; perhaps TRBD1 as D (5 bases). The CDR3 sequence is 14 residues long. Trimming stripped 0 bases from V and 1 base from J, with 5 bases between. Germline CDR1 SGHDT, CDR2 YYEEEE. The CDR3 spells CASSLAGSNQPQHF. Written as DNA, the CDR3 is TGTGCCAGCAGCTTGGCAGGGAGCAATCAGCCCCAGCATTTT. Looking up the rest from reference TRBV5-6 and TRBJ1-5 gives the full variable domain: DAGVTQSPTHLIKTRGQQVTLRCSPKSGHDTVSWYQQALGQGPQFIFQYYEEEERQRGNFPDRFSGHQFPNYSSELNVNALLLGDSALYLCASSLAGSNQPQHFGDGTRLSIL.

The chain has TRBV9 and TRBJ1-3; possible D gene TRBD1, 5 bases. Germline V gene sequence: CDR1 SGDLS, CDR2 YYNGEE. V dropped 3 bases and J dropped 2 bases, with 15 bases sitting between them. The CDR3 is 16 residues long. The CDR3 nucleotides are TGTGCCAGCAGCGCCCTGGGGCTCAGGACTGGAAACACCATATATTTT. Its translation: CASSALGLRTGNTIYF.

This clone was seen only once. This chain links TRBV10-3 with TRBJ2-1; D might be TRBD1 (5 bases). The CDR3 is 15 amino acids. V lost 0 bases and J 4 bases, leaving 10 bases between the germline ends. Germline V lookup: CDR1 ENHRY, CDR2 SYGVKD. The CDR3 DNA reads as TGTGCCATCAGTGAGTCGCAGACAGTATACAATGAGCAGTTCTTC. This translates into CAISESQTVYNEQFF.

This chain uses TRBV25-1 with TRBJ1-6; possibly TRBD1 for D (6 bases). Trimming shortened V by 5 bases and J by 10 bases, and 9 bases separated the two germline ends. Germline assignment: CDR1 MGHDK and CDR2 SYGVNS. The CDR3 length is 12 residues. CDR3 nucleotides: TGTGCCAGCAGTACAGGGTGGTCACCCCTCCACTTT. It codes for CASSTGWSPLHF.

This chain joins TRBV9 and TRBJ1-4, with TRBD1 matching 10 bases. With V trimmed by 0 bases and J by 2 bases, 4 bases remained unmatched. Germline V lookup: CDR1 SGDLS, CDR2 YYNGEE. The CDR3 has 17 residues. CDR3 region: CASSVGDRGGTNEKLFF. CDR3 DNA: TGTGCCAGCAGCGTAGGGGACAGGGGAGGCACTAATGAAAAACTGTTTTTT. Full variable domain (rest looked up from reference TRBV9 and TRBJ1-4): DSGVTQTPKHLITATGQRVTLRCSPRSGDLSVYWYQQSLDQGLQFLIQYYNGEERAKGNILERFSAQQFPDLHSELNLSSLELGDSALYFCASSVGDRGGTNEKLFFGSGTQLSVL.

The chain employs TRBV10-3 and TRBJ2-2; TRBD2 is a possible D gene (6 bases). The CDR3 totals 16 residues. V dropped 0 bases and J dropped 1 base, with 9 bases sitting between them. CDR1 ENHRY and CDR2 SYGVKD come from the germline V gene. DNA for the CDR3: TGTGCCATCAGTGAGTCGGGAGGCGGGAACACCGGGGAGCTGTTTTTT. Translating it yields CAISESGGGNTGELFF.

The genes are TRBV4-1 and TRBJ1-4; the match to TRBD1 covers 8 bases. This CDR3 region has 15 residues. The trim removed 4 bases at V and 7 bases at J, leaving 8 bases unmatched. Germline V CDR1 and CDR2: MGHRA, YSYEKL. CDR3 DNA: TGCGCCAGCAGCCCGCCCGGGACAGGCTTTGAAAAACTGTTTTTT. Encoded protein: CASSPPGTGFEKLFF.

The sample holds one count of this clone. V is TRBV13 and J is TRBJ1-3, with 10 nucleotides matching TRBD1. The CDR3 has 18 amino acids. CDR1 PRHDT and CDR2 FYEKMQ come from the germline V gene (reference sequence). J lost 2 bases, V lost 5 bases, and 12 bases had no gene match. In DNA form, the CDR3 reads TGTGCCAGCAGCCCGGGACAGGGGATTCGTCCGACTGGAAACACCATATATTTT. Amino acids: CASSPGQGIRPTGNTIYF.